This T cell receptor (beta chain) was recovered during a study of blood T cell repertoires in COVID-19. As for the study in general: T cells, B-cell-depleted T cells, or PBMCs supplied cDNA or gDNA.

This clone was observed once. Per the authors' pipeline: Reference gene primer amplification yielded estimated nucleated cell counts. Profiled with immunoSEQ multiplex PCR; TCRdb holds only in-frame clones, not every one. That table furnishes V, J and clone size, whereas the DNA furnished D and trimming. This sample has around 130,000 clones; 80% occur once, and the top ten carry 1.9%. The CDR3 spans 16 residues. Germline values: CDR1 LGHDT, CDR2 YNNKEL (reference sequence). V dropped 1 base and J dropped 5; count of bases not matched to a gene: 6. The source is a man between 65 and 80 years old with acute or convalescent COVID-19. Sample: peripheral blood. The rearrangement joins TRBV3-1 (or the pseudogene TRBV3-2) to TRBJ2-7; 12 positions agree with TRBD2. The CDR3 region is CASSQAMTSGGHEQYF. CDR3 nucleotides: TGTGCCAGCAGCCAAGCGATGACTAGCGGGGGCCACGAGCAGTACTTC.